This TCR beta chain was sequenced during a study of beta chain features in type 1 diabetes. General observations from the study: When Type 1 diabetes patients were examined, their TCRB CDR3s proved moderately but significantly shorter in all four CD4+ subsets.

Germline V lookup: CDR1 SGDLS, CDR2 YYNGEE. This CDR3 region has 14 residues. V lost 5 bases to trimming and J lost 4 bases, with 15 bases between them. This clone was picked up a small number of times. Antigen specificity is unknown. Expressed TCRB transcripts were sequenced, since all the RNA that had been isolated was reverse transcribed. TCRdb's copy holds only in-frame clones and misses some; the assay was immunoSEQ multiplex PCR. The sample consists of 150,000 to 170,000 clones, around 10% of them appearing once. Sequencing was performed on central memory CD4+ T cells from blood. The chain recombines TRBV9 with TRBJ1-2; a weak D match, TRBD1 (5 bases). The sequence was collected from a man in his thirties or forties with type 1 diabetes. The CDR3 DNA reads TGTGCCAGCAGTAAAGAGACAGCCCTCTATGGCTACACCTTC. This gives the protein CASSKETALYGYTF.